One TCR beta chain is described in this entry. Antigen specificity is unknown. This sample is drawn from a study of vaccination and CD4 T cells after COVID-19. Study details: Post-COVID draws followed diagnosis by a median approximately 100 days (range 35 to 161). Study-level points and caveats: The study sampled relatively few convalescent patients and omitted early post-infection timepoints.

The treatment is: approximately 9-day PBMC culture with coronavirus spike peptide pools or control peptides (ViraFEST assay). ViraFEST used peptide pools to expand antigen-specific T cells and subsequently sequenced their TCRs. V was trimmed by 1 base and J by 2 bases, leaving 17 bases between them. CDR1 and CDR2 (germline): DFQATT, SNEGSKA (reference sequence). This CDR3 is built from 16 residues. Cultured CD4+ T-cell DNA underwent Oncomine TCR Beta short-read sequencing. Genomic DNA was isolated from CD4+ T cells that had been cultured. TCRdb independently ran MiXCR on the PCR reads; one entry per CDR3 protein. The table shows about 16,000 distinct CDR3 sequences, with about 50% occurring only once.

The source material was CD4+ T cells from blood, cultured in vitro. The V call is TRBV20-1, the J call TRBJ1-1; TRBD1 is a possible D gene (6 bases). The sequence was collected from a human donor who had recovered from COVID-19. This chain's CDR3 is CSARAWGRGANTEAFF. The CDR3 bases are TGCAGTGCTAGAGCCTGGGGGAGGGGGGCCAACACTGAAGCTTTCTTT.